Here is one T cell receptor (beta chain) with its context. This entry comes from a study of CD8 T cells in Susac syndrome. An input of about 0.45 to 1 ug of RNA was subjected to reverse transcription using random hexamers. Amplification of TCR beta CDR3 used immunoSEQ multiplex PCR across 54 Vbeta and 13 Jbeta. One entry per CDR3 protein results from TCRdb running MiXCR on the immunoSEQ multiplex PCR reads. The repertoire holds 150,000 to 200,000 distinct CDR3 sequences, with roughly 95% as singletons. Looked up from germline, CDR1 is MNHEY and CDR2 is SMNVEV (reference sequence). The CDR3 spans 15 residues. Trimming removed 1 base from V and 6 bases from J; junction bases left unmatched: 8. TCR beta sequences were obtained from blood CD8+ and CD4+ T cells.

The TCR comes from a human donor in good health. Material: CD4+ T cells from PBMCs. The chain couples TRBV27 to TRBJ2-7; 8 positions agree with TRBD2. CDR3 nucleotide sequence: TGTGCCAGCAGTTTATGGGTAGCGGGGCGGGGCGAGCAGTACTTC. Translating gives CASSLWVAGRGEQYF.